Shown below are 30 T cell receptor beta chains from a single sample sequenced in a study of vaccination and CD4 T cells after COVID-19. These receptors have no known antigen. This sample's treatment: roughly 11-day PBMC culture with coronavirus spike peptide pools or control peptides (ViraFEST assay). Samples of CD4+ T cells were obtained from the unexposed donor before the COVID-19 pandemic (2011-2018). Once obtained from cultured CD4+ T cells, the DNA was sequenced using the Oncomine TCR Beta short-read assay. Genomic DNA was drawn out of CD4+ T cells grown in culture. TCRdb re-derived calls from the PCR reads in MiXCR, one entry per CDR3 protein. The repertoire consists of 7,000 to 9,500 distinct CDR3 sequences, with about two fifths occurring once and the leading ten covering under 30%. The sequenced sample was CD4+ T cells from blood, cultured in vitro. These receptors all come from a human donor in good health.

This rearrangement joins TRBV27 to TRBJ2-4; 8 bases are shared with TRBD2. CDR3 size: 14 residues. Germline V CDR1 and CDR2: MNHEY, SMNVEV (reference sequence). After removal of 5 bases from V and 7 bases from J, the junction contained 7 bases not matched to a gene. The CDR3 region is CASSPRGGLNIQYF. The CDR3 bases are TGTGCCAGCAGTCCCCGGGGGGGGCTGAACATTCAGTACTTC.

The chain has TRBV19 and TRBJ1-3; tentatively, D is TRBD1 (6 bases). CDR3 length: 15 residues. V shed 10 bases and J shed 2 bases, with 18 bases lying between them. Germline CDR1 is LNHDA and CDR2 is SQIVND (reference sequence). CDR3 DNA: TGTGCCACCCAACCCGGGGGGGGCCCTGGAAACACCATATATTTT. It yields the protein CATQPGGGPGNTIYF.

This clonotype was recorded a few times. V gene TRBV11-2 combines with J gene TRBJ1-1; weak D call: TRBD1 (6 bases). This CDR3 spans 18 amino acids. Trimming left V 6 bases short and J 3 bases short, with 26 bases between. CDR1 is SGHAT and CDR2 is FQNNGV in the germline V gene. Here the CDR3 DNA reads TGTGCCAGCAGGTCCTTGAGAGGGGCCAGGGGTAAGGACACTGAAGCTTTCTTT. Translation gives CASRSLRGARGKDTEAFF.

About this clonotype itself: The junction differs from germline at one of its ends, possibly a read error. CDR3 bases: TGTGCCAGCAGCCCGTCGGGGGAGCGGTACTTC. Amino acid sequence: CASSPSGERYF. V and J are TRBV11-2 and TRBJ2-7; D perhaps matches TRBD2 (6 bases). The CDR3 is 11 amino acids. Germline V gene lookup returns CDR1 SGHAT and CDR2 FQNNGV.

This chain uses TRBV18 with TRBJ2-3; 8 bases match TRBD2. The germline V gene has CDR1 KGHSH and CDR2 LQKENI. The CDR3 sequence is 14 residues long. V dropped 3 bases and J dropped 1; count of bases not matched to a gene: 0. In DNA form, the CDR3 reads TGTGCCAGCTCACCGACTAGCGGCACAGATACGCAGTATTTT. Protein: CASSPTSGTDTQYF.

The CDR3 region is CASRLAGKTYNEQFF. CDR3 in DNA: TGTGCCAGCCGACTAGCGGGAAAGACCTACAATGAGCAGTTCTTC. The chain combines TRBV6-1 with TRBJ2-1; 11 nucleotides line up with TRBD2. Germline trimming cut 8 bases from V and 2 bases from J; bases unmatched to any gene: 5. Germline V CDR1 and CDR2: MNHNS, SASEGT. The CDR3 consists of 15 residues.

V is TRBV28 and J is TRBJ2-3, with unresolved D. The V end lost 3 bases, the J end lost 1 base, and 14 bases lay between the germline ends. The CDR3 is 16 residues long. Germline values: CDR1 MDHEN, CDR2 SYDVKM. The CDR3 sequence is CASSFAENLGTDTQYF. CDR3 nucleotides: TGTGCCAGCAGTTTTGCTGAGAACTTGGGCACAGATACGCAGTATTTT.

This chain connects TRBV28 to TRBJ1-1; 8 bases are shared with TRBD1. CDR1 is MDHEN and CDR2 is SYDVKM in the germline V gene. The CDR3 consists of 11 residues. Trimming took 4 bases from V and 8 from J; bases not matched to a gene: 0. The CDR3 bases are TGTGCCAGCAGTTGGGACAGGGAAGCTTTCTTT. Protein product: CASSWDREAFF.

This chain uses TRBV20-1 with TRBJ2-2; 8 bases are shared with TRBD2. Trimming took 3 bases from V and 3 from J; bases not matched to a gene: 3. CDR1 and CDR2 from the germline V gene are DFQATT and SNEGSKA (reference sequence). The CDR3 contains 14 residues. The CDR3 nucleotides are TGCAGTGCTAGCGGGACTAGTGACACCGGGGAGCTGTTTTTT. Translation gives CSASGTSDTGELFF.

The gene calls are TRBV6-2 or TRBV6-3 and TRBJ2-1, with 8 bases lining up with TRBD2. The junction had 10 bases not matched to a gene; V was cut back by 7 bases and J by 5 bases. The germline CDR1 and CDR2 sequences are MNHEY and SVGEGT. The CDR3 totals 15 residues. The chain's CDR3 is CASKNGRAHNNEQFF. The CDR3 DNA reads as TGTGCCAGCAAGAACGGGAGGGCCCATAACAATGAGCAGTTCTTC.

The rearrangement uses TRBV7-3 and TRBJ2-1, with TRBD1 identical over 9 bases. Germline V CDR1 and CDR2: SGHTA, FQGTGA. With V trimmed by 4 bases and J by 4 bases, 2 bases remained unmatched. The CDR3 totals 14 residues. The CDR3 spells CASSSGTGYNEQFF. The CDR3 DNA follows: TGTGCCAGCAGCTCCGGGACAGGGTACAATGAGCAGTTCTTC.

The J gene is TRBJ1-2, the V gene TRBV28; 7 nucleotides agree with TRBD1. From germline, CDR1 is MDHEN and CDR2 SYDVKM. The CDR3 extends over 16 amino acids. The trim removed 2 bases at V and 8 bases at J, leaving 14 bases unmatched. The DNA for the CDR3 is TGTGCCAGCAGTTTACCCGGCCTTCGACAGGGAGCCGGCTACACCTTC. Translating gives CASSLPGLRQGAGYTF.

Here the CDR3 reads CASDDATYEQYF. The CDR3 DNA reads as TGTGCCAGTGATGACGCAACCTACGAGCAGTACTTC. This chain links TRBV2 with TRBJ2-7; D ambiguous. The CDR3 contains 12 residues. The ends were cut back, 9 bases at V and 2 bases at J, with 11 bases in the middle. Germline V gene data show CDR1 as SNHLY and CDR2 as FYNNEI.

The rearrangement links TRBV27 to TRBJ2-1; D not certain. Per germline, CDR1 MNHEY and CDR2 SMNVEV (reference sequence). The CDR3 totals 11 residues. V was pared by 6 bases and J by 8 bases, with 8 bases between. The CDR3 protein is CASSDFDEQFF. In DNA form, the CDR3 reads TGTGCCAGCAGCGATTTCGATGAGCAGTTCTTC.

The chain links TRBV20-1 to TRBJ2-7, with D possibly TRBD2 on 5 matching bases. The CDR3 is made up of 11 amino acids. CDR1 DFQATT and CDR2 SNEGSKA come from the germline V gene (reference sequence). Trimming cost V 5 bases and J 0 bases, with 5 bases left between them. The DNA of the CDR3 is TGCAGTGCTGGGAGCTCCTACGAGCAGTACTTC. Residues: CSAGSSYEQYF.

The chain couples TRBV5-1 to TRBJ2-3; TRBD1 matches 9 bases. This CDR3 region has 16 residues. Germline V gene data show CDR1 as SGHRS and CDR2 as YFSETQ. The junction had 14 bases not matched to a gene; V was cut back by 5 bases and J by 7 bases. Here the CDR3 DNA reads TGCGCCAGCAGTTCATCACCGGGACAGGGCGGATATACGCAGTATTTT. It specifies CASSSSPGQGGYTQYF.

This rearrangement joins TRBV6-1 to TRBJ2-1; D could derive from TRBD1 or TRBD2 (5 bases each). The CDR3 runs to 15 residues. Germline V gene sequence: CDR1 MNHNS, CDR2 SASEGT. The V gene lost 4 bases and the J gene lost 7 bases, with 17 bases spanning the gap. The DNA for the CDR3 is TGTGCCAGCAGTGGGGGACCCGCGACTCTAAATGAGCAGTTCTTC. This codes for CASSGGPATLNEQFF.

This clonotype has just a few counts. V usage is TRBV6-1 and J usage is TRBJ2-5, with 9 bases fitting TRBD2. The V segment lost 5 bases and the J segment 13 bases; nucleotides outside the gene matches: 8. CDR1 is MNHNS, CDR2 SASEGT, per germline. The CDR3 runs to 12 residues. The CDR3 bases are TGTGCCAGCAGTCCAACCGGGACTAGCCCGTACTTC. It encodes CASSPTGTSPYF.

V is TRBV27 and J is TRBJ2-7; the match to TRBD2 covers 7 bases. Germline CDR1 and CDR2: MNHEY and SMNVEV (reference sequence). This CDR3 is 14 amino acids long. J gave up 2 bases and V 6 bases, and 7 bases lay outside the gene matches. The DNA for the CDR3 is TGTGCCAGCAGCCCACGAGCGGGACCCTACGAGCAGTACTTC. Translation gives CASSPRAGPYEQYF.

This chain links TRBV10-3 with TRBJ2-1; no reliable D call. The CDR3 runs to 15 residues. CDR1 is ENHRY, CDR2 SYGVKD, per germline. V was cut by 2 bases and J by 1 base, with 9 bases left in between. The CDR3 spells CAISEPILSYNEQFF. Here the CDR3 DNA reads TGTGCCATCAGTGAGCCCATACTTTCCTACAATGAGCAGTTCTTC.

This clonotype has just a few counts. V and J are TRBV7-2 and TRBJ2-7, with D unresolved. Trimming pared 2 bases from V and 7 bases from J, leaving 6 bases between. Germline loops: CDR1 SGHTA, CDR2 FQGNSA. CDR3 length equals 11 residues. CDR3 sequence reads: CASSLLEEQYF. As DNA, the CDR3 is TGTGCCAGCAGCTTATTGGAGGAGCAGTACTTC.

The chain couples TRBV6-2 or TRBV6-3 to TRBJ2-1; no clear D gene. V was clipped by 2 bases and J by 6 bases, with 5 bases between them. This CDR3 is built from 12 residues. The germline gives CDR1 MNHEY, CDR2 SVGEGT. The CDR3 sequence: CASSYRVNEQFF. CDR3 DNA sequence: TGTGCCAGCAGTTACCGAGTCAATGAGCAGTTCTTC.

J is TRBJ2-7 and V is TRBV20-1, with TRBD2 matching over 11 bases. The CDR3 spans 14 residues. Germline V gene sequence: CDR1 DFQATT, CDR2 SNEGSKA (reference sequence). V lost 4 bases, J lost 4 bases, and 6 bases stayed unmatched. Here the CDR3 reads CSATPSGRRYEQYF. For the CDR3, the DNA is TGCAGTGCTACACCTAGCGGGAGGAGGTACGAGCAGTACTTC.

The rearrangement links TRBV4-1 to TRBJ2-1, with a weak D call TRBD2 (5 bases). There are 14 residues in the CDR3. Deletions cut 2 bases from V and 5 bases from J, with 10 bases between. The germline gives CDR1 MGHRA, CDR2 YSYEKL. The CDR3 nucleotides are TGCGCCAGCAGCCAACTCACTAGTAACAATGAGCAGTTCTTC. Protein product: CASSQLTSNNEQFF.

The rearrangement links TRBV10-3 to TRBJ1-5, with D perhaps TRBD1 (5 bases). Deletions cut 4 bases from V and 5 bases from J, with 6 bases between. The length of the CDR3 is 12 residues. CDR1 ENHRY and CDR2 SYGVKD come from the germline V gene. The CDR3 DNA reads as TGTGCCATCAGTGCGGGGGATCAGCCCCAGCATTTT. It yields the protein CAISAGDQPQHF.

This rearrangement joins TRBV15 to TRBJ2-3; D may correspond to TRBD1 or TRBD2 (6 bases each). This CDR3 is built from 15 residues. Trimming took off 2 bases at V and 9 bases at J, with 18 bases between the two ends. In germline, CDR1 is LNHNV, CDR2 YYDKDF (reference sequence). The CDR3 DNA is TGTGCCACCAGCAGACGCGGGGTGGACAGCCTAACGCAGTATTTT. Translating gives CATSRRGVDSLTQYF.

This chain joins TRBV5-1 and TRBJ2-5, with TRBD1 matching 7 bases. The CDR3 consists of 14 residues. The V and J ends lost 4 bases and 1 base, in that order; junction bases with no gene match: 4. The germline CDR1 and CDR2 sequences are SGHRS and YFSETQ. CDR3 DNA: TGCGCCAGCAGCAGAGGACAGGCCCAAGAGACCCAGTACTTC. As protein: CASSRGQAQETQYF.

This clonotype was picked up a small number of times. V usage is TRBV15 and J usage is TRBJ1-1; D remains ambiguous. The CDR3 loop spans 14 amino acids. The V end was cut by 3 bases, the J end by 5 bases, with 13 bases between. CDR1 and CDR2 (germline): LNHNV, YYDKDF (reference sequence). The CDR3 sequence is CATSSRHSRTEAFF. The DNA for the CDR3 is TGTGCCACCAGCAGCCGACACAGTAGGACTGAAGCTTTCTTT.

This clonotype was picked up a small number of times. CDR3 DNA sequence: TGTGCCAGCAGACTGAACAACTATGGCTACACCTTC. It yields the protein CASRLNNYGYTF. The genes are TRBV6-1 and TRBJ1-2, with D uncertain. The length of the CDR3 is 12 residues. Trimming left V 6 bases short and J 2 bases short, with 7 bases between. Germline lookup yields CDR1 MNHNS and CDR2 SASEGT.

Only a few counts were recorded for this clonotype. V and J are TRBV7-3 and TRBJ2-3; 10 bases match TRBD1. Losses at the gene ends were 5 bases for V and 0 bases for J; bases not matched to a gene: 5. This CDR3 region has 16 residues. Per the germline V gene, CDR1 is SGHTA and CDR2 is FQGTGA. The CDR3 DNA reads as TGTGCCAGCAGCCGACAGGGGGCGCCAAGCACAGATACGCAGTATTTT. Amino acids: CASSRQGAPSTDTQYF.